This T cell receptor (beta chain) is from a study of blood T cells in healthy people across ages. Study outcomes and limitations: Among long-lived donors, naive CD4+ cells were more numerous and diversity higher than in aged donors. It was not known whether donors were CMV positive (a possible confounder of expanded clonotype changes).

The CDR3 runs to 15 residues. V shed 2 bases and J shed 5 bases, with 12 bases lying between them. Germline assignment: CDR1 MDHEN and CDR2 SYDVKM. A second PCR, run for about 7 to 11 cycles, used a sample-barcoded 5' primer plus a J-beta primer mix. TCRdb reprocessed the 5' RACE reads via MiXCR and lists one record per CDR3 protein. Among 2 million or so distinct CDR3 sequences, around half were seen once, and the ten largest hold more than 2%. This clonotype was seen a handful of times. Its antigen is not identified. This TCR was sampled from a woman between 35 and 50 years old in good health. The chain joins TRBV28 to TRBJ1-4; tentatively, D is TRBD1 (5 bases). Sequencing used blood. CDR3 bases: TGTGCCAGCAGTTTAGCCGCAGGGCCCAATGAAAAACTGTTTTTT. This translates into CASSLAAGPNEKLFF. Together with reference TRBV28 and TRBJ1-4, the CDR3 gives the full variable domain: DVKVTQSSRYLVKRTGEKVFLECVQDMDHENMFWYRQDPGLGLRLIYFSYDVKMKEKGDIPEGYSVSREKKERFSLILESASTNQTSMYLCASSLAAGPNEKLFFGSGTQLSVL.